This paragraph reports one T cell receptor beta chain. Its matching antigen is unknown. This entry comes from a study of STAT5B mutations in CD4+ large granular lymphocyte leukemia. Overall study results and limits: Patient CD4-sorted repertoires stayed more clonal than healthy ones after leukemic-clone removal. Approximately 25% of private leukemic clonotypes occurred rarely in other patients' non-leukemic repertoires.

Losses at the gene ends were 2 bases for V and 5 bases for J; bases not matched to a gene: 5. Germline V lookup: CDR1 SGHVS, CDR2 FQNEAQ. The CDR3 length is 15 residues. The survey-level immunoSEQ assay was used. The repertoire was sequenced with immunoSEQ multiplex PCR; TCRdb's copy has only in-frame clones and lacks some. The sample includes around 31,000 clones, about 70% of them seen just once. V gene TRBV7-8 combines with J gene TRBJ2-2, with 7 bases aligning to TRBD2. The sequenced sample consisted of CD4+ T cells from blood buffy coats. The receptor was derived from a human donor in good health. The CDR3 loop is CASSLLGGETGELFF. DNA for the CDR3: TGTGCCAGCAGCTTACTGGGGGGGGAGACCGGGGAGCTGTTTTTT.